This TCR beta chain stems from a study of a mutant IDH1 vaccine in newly diagnosed glioma. Across the study: Patients under treatment included around 60% males and 37.5% females and had a mean age of approximately 44 years. The study held visit V12 at week 35 and visit V13 at week 47. Study findings and constraints: Apparently, pseudoprogression bore no relation to changes among the top peripheral T cell clonotypes.

Details on this clone: Its antigen is unidentified.

Produced via immunoSEQ multiplex PCR; TCRdb's table is partial and in-frame only. The sample lists roughly 86,000 clones, roughly nine tenths occurring once. Time point in this sample: week 47, end of study. All doses held 300 ug of mutant IDH1 20-mer peptide, with topical imiquimod. Across weeks 1, 3, 5, 7, 11, 15, 19 and 23, patients received a vaccination each time, eight in all. The sequences come from PBMCs, collected from a glioma patient whose treatment included an IDH1 peptide vaccine. This receptor was obtained from a woman between 50 and 59 years old with glioma.

The CDR3 nucleotides are TGTGCCACTTCGGACGGATTTAATAGCAATCAGCCCCAGCATTTT. It translates to CATSDGFNSNQPQHF. V usage is TRBV11-2 and J usage is TRBJ1-5; no reliable D call. V was clipped by 10 bases and J by 0 bases, with 16 bases between them. Germline CDR1 SGHAT, CDR2 FQNNGV. The CDR3 has 15 amino acids.